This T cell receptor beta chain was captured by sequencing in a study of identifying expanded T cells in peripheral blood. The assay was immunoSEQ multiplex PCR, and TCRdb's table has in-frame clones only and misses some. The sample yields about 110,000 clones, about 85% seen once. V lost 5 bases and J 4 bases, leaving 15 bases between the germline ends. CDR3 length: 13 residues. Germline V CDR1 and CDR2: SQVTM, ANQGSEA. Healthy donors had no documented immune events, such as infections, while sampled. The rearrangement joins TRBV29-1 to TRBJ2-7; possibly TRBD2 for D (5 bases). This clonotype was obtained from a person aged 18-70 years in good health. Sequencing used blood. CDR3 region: CSVKTLTGYEQYF. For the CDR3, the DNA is TGCAGCGTTAAGACCCTGACGGGGTACGAGCAGTACTTC.